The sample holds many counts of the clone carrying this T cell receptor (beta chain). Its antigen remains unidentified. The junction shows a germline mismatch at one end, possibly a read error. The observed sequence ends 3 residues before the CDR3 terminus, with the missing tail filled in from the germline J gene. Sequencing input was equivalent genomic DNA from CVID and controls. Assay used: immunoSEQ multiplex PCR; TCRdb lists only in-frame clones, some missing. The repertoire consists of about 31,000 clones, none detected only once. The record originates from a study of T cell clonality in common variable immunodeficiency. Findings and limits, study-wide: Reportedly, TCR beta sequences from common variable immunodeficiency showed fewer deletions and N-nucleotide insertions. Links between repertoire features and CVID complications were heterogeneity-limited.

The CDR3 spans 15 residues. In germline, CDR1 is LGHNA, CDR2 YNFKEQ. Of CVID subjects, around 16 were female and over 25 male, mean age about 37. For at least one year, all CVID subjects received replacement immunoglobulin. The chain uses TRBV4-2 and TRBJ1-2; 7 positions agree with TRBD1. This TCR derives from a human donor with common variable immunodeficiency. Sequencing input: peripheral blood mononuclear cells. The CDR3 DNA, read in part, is TGCGCCAGCAGCCAAGACCTTCTGAGGGGGCCCGGC. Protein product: CASSQDLLRGPG. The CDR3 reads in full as CASSQDLLRGPGYTF.